These 15 T cell receptor beta chains share one sample of origin, sequenced in a study of blood T cell repertoires in COVID-19. Measured with immunoSEQ multiplex PCR; TCRdb has only the in-frame clones, and not every one. The table records 650,000 to 800,000 clones, 80% to 90% of them present only once. The sequencing sample was made of peripheral blood. These receptors came from a woman aged 18 to 35 with acute or convalescent COVID-19.

The CDR3 nucleotides are TGTGCCAGCAAGGACTCCCCCTATGGCTACACCTTC. Its translation is CASKDSPYGYTF. This chain uses TRBV2 with TRBJ1-2; D is uncertain. The CDR3 consists of 12 residues. CDR1 and CDR2 (germline): SNHLY, FYNNEI. The germline V and J ends were trimmed by 7 bases and 4 bases, with 10 bases remaining between them.

The chain is built from TRBV7-2 and TRBJ1-3; TRBD1 aligns across 8 bases. CDR1 is SGHTA, CDR2 FQGNSA, per germline. V lost 5 bases and J lost 0; bases outside the gene matches: 6. This CDR3 spans 16 amino acids. CDR3 sequence reads: CASSPGQGTSGNTIYF. CDR3 DNA sequence: TGTGCCAGCAGCCCAGGACAGGGCACCTCTGGAAACACCATATATTTT.

The CDR3 reads CASSPDRGVELDEQFF. Written as DNA, the CDR3 is TGTGCCAGCAGCCCAGACAGGGGTGTTGAATTGGATGAGCAGTTCTTC. The V and J genes are TRBV7-9 and TRBJ2-1; 8 bases are a match to TRBD1. The V gene's germline CDR1 is SEHNR and CDR2 FQNEAQ (reference sequence). The CDR3 runs to 16 residues. After removal of 5 bases from V and 8 bases from J, the junction contained 14 bases not matched to a gene.

The chain is built from TRBV6-4 and TRBJ2-1, with 7 bases fitting TRBD1. The germline V gene has CDR1 MRHNA and CDR2 SNTAGT. V lost 8 bases, J lost 6 bases, and 13 bases stayed unmatched. The CDR3 extends over 15 amino acids. The CDR3 DNA reads TGTGCCAGCGGAACAGGGGAGCAGTCGAGCAATGAGCAGTTCTTC. It yields the protein CASGTGEQSSNEQFF.

The chain employs TRBV27 and TRBJ1-2; 9 nucleotides agree with TRBD1. Trimming cost V 0 bases and J 3 bases; bases outside gene matches: 2. Looked up from germline, CDR1 is MNHEY and CDR2 is SMNVEV (reference sequence). CDR3 length: 15 amino acids. The CDR3 loop is CASSLSDRGHYGYTF. As DNA, the CDR3 is TGTGCCAGCAGTTTATCGGACAGGGGCCACTATGGCTACACCTTC.

The rearrangement joins TRBV5-8 to TRBJ1-5, with D unresolved. This CDR3 contains 15 residues. Germline CDR1 and CDR2: SGHTS and YDEGEE. V lost 3 bases to trimming and J lost 0 bases, with 10 bases between them. The DNA of the CDR3 is TGTGCCAGCAGCTGGAGAGGGCGTAGCAATCAGCCCCAGCATTTT. It is translated as CASSWRGRSNQPQHF.

The chain is built from TRBV6-1 and TRBJ2-5, with 10 bases matching TRBD1. The CDR3 is 15 residues long. V was clipped by 3 bases and J by 9 bases; unmatched bases: 10. Germline CDR1 and CDR2: MNHNS and SASEGT. The CDR3 loop reads CASSEPTGGVSAQYF. Here the CDR3 DNA reads TGTGCCAGCAGTGAGCCGACAGGGGGCGTCTCGGCCCAGTACTTC.

The chain has TRBV6-2 or TRBV6-3 and TRBJ1-2; D unclear. This CDR3 spans 16 amino acids. V was shortened by 0 bases and J by 0 bases, with 11 bases between the two germline ends. Per the germline V gene, CDR1 is MNHEY and CDR2 is SVGEGT. CDR3 protein: CASSYSPYRANYGYTF. For the CDR3, the DNA is TGTGCCAGCAGTTACTCACCGTACAGAGCTAACTATGGCTACACCTTC.

This sequence joins TRBV10-3 and TRBJ1-1; D gene unclear. The CDR3 spans 16 residues. The germline V and J ends were trimmed by 2 bases and 0 bases, with 13 bases remaining between them. The germline V gene has CDR1 ENHRY and CDR2 SYGVKD. This chain's CDR3 is CAISEVVQYMNTEAFF. The CDR3 nucleotides are TGTGCCATCAGTGAGGTGGTACAGTACATGAACACTGAAGCTTTCTTT.

V is TRBV6-1 and J is TRBJ1-4; 7 positions match TRBD1. There are 14 residues in the CDR3. V lost 6 bases and J lost 6; bases outside the gene matches: 7. CDR1 is MNHNS, CDR2 SASEGT, per germline. The DNA for the CDR3 is TGTGCCAGCAGCAACGACGGGACAGATGAAAAACTGTTTTTT. Residues: CASSNDGTDEKLFF.

The chain is built from TRBV6-5 and TRBJ1-2; 7 nucleotides line up with TRBD1. This CDR3 has 14 residues. Germline V gives CDR1 MNHEY, CDR2 SVGAGI. V dropped 0 bases and J dropped 6; count of bases not matched to a gene: 4. The CDR3, as DNA: TGTGCCAGCAGTTACTCTAAACAGGGGCATGGCTACACCTTC. It encodes CASSYSKQGHGYTF.

In nucleotides, the CDR3 is TGTGCCAGCAGCCCTCGGCCAGGGGGTAACCACGAGCAGTACTTC. It encodes CASSPRPGGNHEQYF. The chain has TRBV7-9 and TRBJ2-7; 7 bases are shared with TRBD1. Germline CDR1 is SEHNR and CDR2 is FQNEAQ (reference sequence). CDR3 length: 15 amino acids. The V gene end was trimmed by 5 bases and the J gene end by 5 bases; junction bases not matched to a gene: 12.

This sequence joins TRBV5-1 and TRBJ1-3; D is perhaps TRBD1 (5 bases). V lost 4 bases, J lost 7 bases, and 15 bases lay in between. The CDR3 is 14 residues long. Germline V gene lookup returns CDR1 SGHRS and CDR2 YFSETQ. The CDR3 bases are TGCGCCAGCAGCCCGCTGGGGCCCGGTAACACCATATATTTT. Protein product: CASSPLGPGNTIYF.

The chain has TRBV6-5 and TRBJ1-1; 7 bases are shared with TRBD1. CDR3 length: 12 amino acids. V lost 0 bases and J lost 10; bases outside the gene matches: 2. Germline V lookup: CDR1 MNHEY, CDR2 SVGAGI. Here the CDR3 reads CASSYSYRGAFF. Here the CDR3 DNA reads TGTGCCAGCAGTTACTCGTACAGGGGAGCTTTCTTT.

The V gene is TRBV5-1, the J gene TRBJ2-7; 7 bases are a match to TRBD1. The length of the CDR3 is 15 residues. V was clipped by 4 bases and J by 3 bases; unmatched bases: 10. Germline loops: CDR1 SGHRS, CDR2 YFSETQ. CDR3 loop: CASSPQPDRVYEQYF. The CDR3 DNA reads TGCGCCAGCAGCCCCCAACCCGACAGGGTCTACGAGCAGTACTTC.